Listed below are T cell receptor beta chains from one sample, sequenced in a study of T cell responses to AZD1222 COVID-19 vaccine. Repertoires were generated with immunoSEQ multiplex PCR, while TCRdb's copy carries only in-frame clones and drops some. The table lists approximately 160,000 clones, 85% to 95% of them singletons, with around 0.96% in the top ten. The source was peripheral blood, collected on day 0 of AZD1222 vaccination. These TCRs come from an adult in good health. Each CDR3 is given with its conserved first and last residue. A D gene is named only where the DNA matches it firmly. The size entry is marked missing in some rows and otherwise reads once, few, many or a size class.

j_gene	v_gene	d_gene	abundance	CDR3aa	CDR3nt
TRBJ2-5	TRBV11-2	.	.	CASSLVDETQYF	TGTGCCAGCAGCTTAGTGGACGAGACCCAGTACTTC
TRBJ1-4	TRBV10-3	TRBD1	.	CAISGTGTGSEKLFF	TGTGCCATCAGTGGAACCGGGACAGGGAGTGAAAAACTGTTTTTT
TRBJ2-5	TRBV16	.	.	CASSRRDKETQYF	TGTGCCAGCAGTCGTCGGGACAAAGAGACCCAGTACTTC
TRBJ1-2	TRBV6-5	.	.	CASSYLGANVSGYTF	TGTGCCAGCAGTTACTTGGGGGCAAACGTCTCTGGCTACACCTTC
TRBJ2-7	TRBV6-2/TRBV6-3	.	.	CASSYLAGVEQYF	TGTGCCAGCAGTTACCTGGCAGGGGTCGAGCAGTACTTC
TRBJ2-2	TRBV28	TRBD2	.	CASTVDSLAGGRPGELFF	TGTGCCAGCACCGTAGACAGTCTAGCGGGGGGTCGGCCCGGGGAGCTGTTTTTT
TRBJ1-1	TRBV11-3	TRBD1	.	CASSLDGQDTEAFF	TGTGCCAGCAGCTTAGACGGACAGGACACTGAAGCTTTCTTT
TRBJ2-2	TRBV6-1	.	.	CASSETLTTTRTGELFF	TGTGCCAGCAGTGAAACGTTGACAACGACGCGTACCGGGGAGCTGTTTTTT
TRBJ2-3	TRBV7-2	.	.	CASSLDYTDTQYF	TGTGCCAGCAGCTTAGACTACACAGATACGCAGTATTTT
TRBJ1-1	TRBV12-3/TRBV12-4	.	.	CASSLKGGTEAFF	TGTGCCAGCAGTTTAAAGGGGGGCACTGAAGCTTTCTTT
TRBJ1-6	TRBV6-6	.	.	CASSPRWVPGHYNSPLHF	TGTGCCAGCAGTCCCCGTTGGGTTCCCGGCCACTATAATTCACCCCTCCACTTT
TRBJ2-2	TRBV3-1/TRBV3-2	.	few	CASSPVGTRPGELFF	TGTGCCAGCAGCCCTGTGGGGACGCGGCCCGGGGAGCTGTTTTTT
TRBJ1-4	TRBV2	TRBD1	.	CASAGQVNEKLFF	TGTGCCAGCGCCGGACAGGTTAATGAAAAACTGTTTTTT
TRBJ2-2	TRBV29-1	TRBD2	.	CSVAGGLTGELFF	TGCAGCGTGGCGGGGGGGCTTACCGGGGAGCTGTTTTTT
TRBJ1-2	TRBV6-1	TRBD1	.	CASSVHRDRYFSGYTF	TGTGCCAGCAGTGTTCACCGGGACAGATATTTTAGTGGCTACACCTTC
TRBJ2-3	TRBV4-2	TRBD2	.	CASSQSPGLAGGGDTQYF	TGTGCCAGCAGCCAATCCCCGGGACTAGCGGGGGGAGGCGATACGCAGTATTTT
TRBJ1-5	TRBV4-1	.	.	CASSPPGDSNQPQHF	TGCGCCAGCAGCCCGCCGGGTGATAGCAATCAGCCCCAGCATTTT